Sequencing of this T cell receptor beta chain was carried out in a study of blood T cells in healthy people across ages. General observations from the study: A strong correlation between TCR beta diversity and naive T cell percentage was seen.

As to this clonotype: The antigen remains undetermined.

After removal of 0 bases from V and 4 bases from J, the junction contained 6 bases not matched to a gene. CDR1 SGHKS and CDR2 YYEKEE come from the germline V gene (reference sequence). This CDR3 is built from 15 residues. Using a J-beta primer mix together with a sample-barcoded 5' primer, a second PCR was run for about 7 to 12 cycles. TCRdb passed the 5' RACE reads through MiXCR, listing each CDR3 protein once. The repertoire holds about 1,400,000 distinct CDR3 sequences, with roughly 45% as singletons. This chain joins TRBV5-5 and TRBJ1-2; 7 bases match TRBD1. The origin of this receptor is a woman younger than 35 in good health. The sample comprised blood. DNA of the CDR3: TGTGCCAGCAGCTTGGAACAGGGGCGTGGCTATGGCTACACCTTC. It codes for CASSLEQGRGYGYTF. The whole variable domain, filled in from reference TRBV5-5 and TRBJ1-2, reads DAGVTQSPTHLIKTRGQQVTLRCSPISGHKSVSWYQQVLGQGPQFIFQYYEKEERGRGNFPDRFSARQFPNYSSELNVNALLLGDSALYLCASSLEQGRGYGYTFGSGTRLTVV.